These 23 T cell receptor beta chains were sequenced from one sample in a study of T cell responses to AZD1222 COVID-19 vaccine. TCRdb's copy holds only in-frame clones and misses some; the assay was immunoSEQ multiplex PCR. The sample shows around 130,000 clones, roughly 85% of them seen only once. The sample was peripheral blood, taken on day 0 of AZD1222 vaccination. Receptor source: an adult in good health.

This clone has only one observation. The chain employs TRBV10-3 and TRBJ2-2; the D is unclear. Germline V gives CDR1 ENHRY, CDR2 SYGVKD. V was shortened by 8 bases and J by 0 bases, with 22 bases between the two germline ends. The CDR3 is 18 amino acids. The CDR3: CAIEPSKFRSANTGELFF. In DNA, the CDR3 is TGTGCCATCGAACCATCCAAATTTCGGTCTGCGAACACCGGGGAGCTGTTTTTT.

The chain combines TRBV9 with TRBJ2-1, with D perhaps matching TRBD1 (7 bases). V was shortened by 0 bases and J by 7 bases, with 14 bases between the two germline ends. CDR3 size: 15 residues. Germline loops: CDR1 SGDLS, CDR2 YYNGEE. CDR3 region: CASSVGGGGTNEQFF. The CDR3 nucleotides are TGTGCCAGCAGCGTAGGAGGAGGGGGCACAAATGAGCAGTTCTTC.

Comments on this clone: One end of the junction varies from germline; a read error may be responsible. The chain links TRBV7-7 to TRBJ2-7, with TRBD1 matching 9 bases. Germline values: CDR1 SSHAT, CDR2 FNYEAQ (reference sequence). CDR3 length equals 15 residues. The CDR3 coding sequence is TGTGCTAGCAGCTTAGCACAGGGGGCGGCCTACGAGCAGTACTTC. Translating gives CASSLAQGAAYEQYF.

The genes are TRBV7-9 and TRBJ2-1, with 8 bases fitting TRBD1. V lost 3 bases, J lost 7 bases, and 5 bases stayed unmatched. Germline CDR1 is SEHNR and CDR2 is FQNEAQ (reference sequence). The CDR3 loop spans 14 amino acids. The CDR3 reads CASSLDREANEQFF. The CDR3 nucleotides are TGTGCCAGCAGCTTGGACAGGGAGGCGAATGAGCAGTTCTTC.

The chain links TRBV5-1 to TRBJ1-1; D is possibly TRBD1 (6 bases). V was trimmed by 5 bases and J by 0 bases, leaving 17 bases between them. This CDR3 has 16 residues. Germline CDR1 reads SGHRS; CDR2 reads YFSETQ. The CDR3: CASSRQVGDLNTEAFF. The CDR3 DNA is TGCGCCAGCAGTCGACAGGTTGGGGACTTGAACACTGAAGCTTTCTTT. Based on the CDR3 plus reference TRBV5-1 and TRBJ1-1, the full variable domain is KAGVTQTPRYLIKTRGQQVTLSCSPISGHRSVSWYQQTPGQGLQFLFEYFSETQRNKGNFPGRFSGRQFSNSRSEMNVSTLELGDSALYLCASSRQVGDLNTEAFFGQGTRLTVV.

This chain joins TRBV7-8 and TRBJ2-3; 7 nucleotides align to TRBD2. With V trimmed by 1 base and J by 3 bases, 4 bases remained unmatched. The germline CDR1 and CDR2 sequences are SGHVS and FQNEAQ. CDR3 length equals 15 residues. DNA of the CDR3: TGTGCCAGCAGCTTAGTTCCCGGGGGGACAGATACGCAGTATTTT. It translates to CASSLVPGGTDTQYF.

This clone appeared a single time. V is TRBV19 and J is TRBJ2-3; TRBD2 is a possible D gene (5 bases). CDR1 LNHDA and CDR2 SQIVND come from the germline V gene (reference sequence). Trimming shortened V by 5 bases and J by 4 bases, and 16 bases separated the two germline ends. CDR3 length equals 15 residues. CDR3: CASSQHSLGPDTQYF. The CDR3 coding sequence is TGTGCCAGTAGTCAACACTCACTAGGTCCAGATACGCAGTATTTT. Full variable domain (rest looked up from reference TRBV19 and TRBJ2-3): DGGITQSPKYLFRKEGQNVTLSCEQNLNHDAMYWYRQDPGQGLRLIYYSQIVNDFQKGDIAEGYSVSREKKESFPLTVTSAQKNPTAFYLCASSQHSLGPDTQYFGPGTRLTVL.

V and J are TRBV2 and TRBJ1-1; 7 bases are shared with TRBD1. V dropped 5 bases and J dropped 3; count of bases not matched to a gene: 18. Germline-derived CDR1 and CDR2 are SNHLY and FYNNEI. CDR3 length: 18 amino acids. The CDR3 DNA is TGTGCCAGCAGTTCGACTCGACAGGGTTCCTCTAGGGACACTGAAGCTTTCTTT. This sequence encodes CASSSTRQGSSRDTEAFF.

The chain is built from TRBV4-3 and TRBJ2-3; no clear D. Germline V gene data show CDR1 as LGHNA and CDR2 as YSLEER. The ends were cut back, 4 bases at V and 0 bases at J, with 14 bases in the middle. The CDR3 is 16 residues long. DNA of the CDR3: TGCGCCAGCAGCCTCTCCAGAGCAGTGAGCACAGATACGCAGTATTTT. Translated: CASSLSRAVSTDTQYF.

The chain is built from TRBV6-5 and TRBJ1-4; the match to TRBD1 covers 7 bases. CDR1 is MNHEY and CDR2 is SVGAGI in the germline V gene. The length of the CDR3 is 15 residues. V shed 7 bases and J 2 bases; nucleotides not matched to a gene: 7. CDR3: CASTPSQGTNEKLFF. The CDR3, as DNA: TGTGCCAGCACCCCCTCACAGGGGACTAATGAAAAACTGTTTTTT.

The J gene is TRBJ1-2, the V gene TRBV6-2 or TRBV6-3; TRBD1 agrees at 7 bases. Trimming cost V 2 bases and J 4 bases; bases outside gene matches: 4. Germline V CDR1 and CDR2: MNHEY, SVGEGT. CDR3 length: 14 residues. The CDR3 region has the DNA TGTGCCAGCAGTTACACAGGGGACGGCTATGGCTACACCTTC. This encodes CASSYTGDGYGYTF.

The chain carries TRBV28 and TRBJ2-7, with D possibly TRBD1 on 6 matching bases. Germline CDR1 MDHEN, CDR2 SYDVKM. V was cut by 7 bases and J by 0 bases, with 19 bases left in between. CDR3 length: 16 amino acids. CDR3 bases: TGTGCCAGCACACCCATTTGGGGGCCAAGCTCCTACGAGCAGTACTTC. It specifies CASTPIWGPSSYEQYF.

A few counts support this clone. The J gene is TRBJ2-7, the V gene TRBV14, with TRBD1 matching 7 bases. The CDR3 contains 15 residues. Trimming at V came to 4 bases and at J to 3 bases, leaving 9 bases not matched to a gene. Germline CDR1 is SGHDN and CDR2 is FVKESK. The CDR3 DNA follows: TGTGCCAGCAGCCGAGCCCGGGACAGACACTACGAGCAGTACTTC. This sequence encodes CASSRARDRHYEQYF.

The rearrangement uses TRBV11-3 and TRBJ2-7; 7 bases match TRBD2. V lost 5 bases, J lost 5 bases, and 12 bases stayed unmatched. The germline CDR1 and CDR2 sequences are SGHNT and YENEEA. There are 15 residues in the CDR3. CDR3 region: CASSPTAAGRDEQYF. In nucleotides, the CDR3 is TGTGCCAGCAGCCCCACCGCGGCAGGGAGGGACGAGCAGTACTTC. The variable domain in full, with the rest retrieved from reference TRBV11-3 and TRBJ2-7, is EAGVVQSPRYKIIEKKQPVAFWCNPISGHNTLYWYLQNLGQGPELLIRYENEEAVDDSQLPKDRFSAERLKGVDSTLKIQPAELGDSAVYLCASSPTAAGRDEQYFGPGTRLTVT.

The V call is TRBV5-1, the J call TRBJ2-1, with 13 bases lining up with TRBD2. Germline CDR1 and CDR2: SGHRS and YFSETQ. Trimming at V came to 4 bases and at J to 6 bases, leaving 4 bases not matched to a gene. The CDR3 consists of 15 residues. The CDR3 DNA follows: TGCGCCAGCAGCGGGGGGACTAGCGGGGTCAATGAGCAGTTCTTC. Amino acid sequence: CASSGGTSGVNEQFF.

The chain is built from TRBV9 and TRBJ1-1; D is possibly TRBD1 (5 bases). Trimming stripped 0 bases from V and 1 base from J, with 16 bases between. The CDR3 covers 17 residues. Per germline, CDR1 SGDLS and CDR2 YYNGEE. The CDR3 nucleotides are TGTGCCAGCAGCGTAGGGGTACAGGCCCTGGGGAACACTGAAGCTTTCTTT. It yields the protein CASSVGVQALGNTEAFF.

The CDR3 here is CASSLAVGDTRSEKLFF. The DNA for the CDR3 is TGCGCCAGCAGCTTGGCGGTTGGGGATACCCGGAGTGAAAAACTGTTTTTT. The gene calls are TRBV5-1 and TRBJ1-4; no firm D call. The CDR3 runs to 17 residues. The V end was cut by 0 bases, the J end by 7 bases, with 19 bases between. The germline CDR1 and CDR2 sequences are SGHRS and YFSETQ.

This clone has a single count. The chain employs TRBV6-6 and TRBJ1-3; 10 bases agree with TRBD1. Germline V gene lookup returns CDR1 MNHNY and CDR2 SVGAGI (reference sequence). V gave up 6 bases and J gave up 6 bases; unmatched junction bases: 5. CDR3 length: 14 amino acids. This CDR3 reads CASRGQGLANTIYF. In nucleotides, the CDR3 is TGTGCCAGCAGGGGACAGGGGTTAGCAAACACCATATATTTT.

The rearrangement links TRBV19 to TRBJ2-1; 11 bases are shared with TRBD2. The CDR3 spans 15 residues. Trimming removed 7 bases from V and 7 bases from J; junction bases left unmatched: 9. CDR1 is LNHDA and CDR2 is SQIVND in the germline V gene (reference sequence). For the CDR3, the DNA is TGTGCCAGTACGCAAACTAGCGGGAGCCGTAATGAGCAGTTCTTC. This sequence encodes CASTQTSGSRNEQFF. Full variable domain (remainder filled in from reference TRBV19 and TRBJ2-1): DGGITQSPKYLFRKEGQNVTLSCEQNLNHDAMYWYRQDPGQGLRLIYYSQIVNDFQKGDIAEGYSVSREKKESFPLTVTSAQKNPTAFYLCASTQTSGSRNEQFFGPGTRLTVL.

The genes are TRBV15 and TRBJ1-1; the D gene is possibly TRBD1 (5 bases). The ends were cut back, 2 bases at V and 3 bases at J, with 16 bases in the middle. This CDR3 spans 16 amino acids. Germline lookup yields CDR1 LNHNV and CDR2 YYDKDF (reference sequence). The CDR3 sequence: CATSRQIGRGDTEAFF. The CDR3 DNA sequence: TGTGCCACCAGCAGACAAATTGGGAGGGGAGACACTGAAGCTTTCTTT.

The chain has TRBV5-4 and TRBJ1-1; D unclear. From germline, CDR1 is SGHNT and CDR2 YYREEE (reference sequence). The CDR3 is made up of 15 amino acids. Between the trimmed V and J ends, which lost 4 bases and 3 bases, there was a span of 16 bases. CDR3 region: CASSPRGQMDTEAFF. The CDR3 nucleotides are TGTGCCAGCAGCCCCCGAGGGCAGATGGACACTGAAGCTTTCTTT.

The chain uses TRBV5-1 and TRBJ2-7, with D perhaps matching TRBD2 (5 bases). Germline CDR1 and CDR2: SGHRS and YFSETQ. V was clipped by 4 bases and J by 2 bases, with 19 bases between them. This CDR3 region has 16 residues. The CDR3 loop reads CASSPGVGISTYEQYF. CDR3 nucleotide sequence: TGCGCCAGCAGCCCCGGGGTTGGGATCAGCACCTACGAGCAGTACTTC.

This rearrangement joins TRBV4-2 to TRBJ2-7; D might be TRBD1 (5 bases). Germline assignment: CDR1 LGHNA and CDR2 YNFKEQ. Trimming took off 0 bases at V and 3 bases at J, with 18 bases between the two ends. The CDR3 covers 17 residues. The CDR3 nucleotides read TGTGCCAGCAGCCAAGATCTGGCAGGGAATCGGTACTACGAGCAGTACTTC. It specifies CASSQDLAGNRYYEQYF.